This TCR beta chain originates from a study of blood T cell repertoires in COVID-19. Assignments of participants to cohorts depended upon their own reported clinical history. Assay: immunoSEQ multiplex PCR; the TCRdb copy retains only in-frame clones and omits some. Among more than 200,000 clones listed, 85% to 90% were seen once. The specimen was PBMCs or T cells enriched from blood (not recorded which). The clonotype comes from a woman in her twenties or thirties who had recovered from COVID-19.

In nucleotides, the CDR3 is TGTGCCAGTAGTGCCGAAGGGGGCGCCAATTCACCCCTCCACTTT. This gives the protein CASSAEGGANSPLHF. The J gene is TRBJ1-6, the V gene TRBV19, with 7 bases lining up with TRBD1. Germline trimming cut 5 bases from V and 7 bases from J; bases unmatched to any gene: 8. CDR3 length: 15 residues. CDR1 and CDR2 (germline): LNHDA, SQIVND (reference sequence).